This T cell receptor beta chain was sequenced for a study of cytomegalovirus exposure and HLA in healthy donors. Broader study findings: Presence/absence results assume similar sequencing depth per donor, which may not hold. Reportedly, diagnosis of cytomegalovirus status by the classifier showed high specificity and sensitivity.

As regards this clone: The antigen is undetermined.

V was cut by 2 bases and J by 9 bases, with 8 bases left in between. Germline loops: CDR1 MNHEY, CDR2 SVGAGI. CDR3 size: 12 residues. Both 60 Vbeta primers and 13 Jbeta primers went into the PCR. As processed by the authors: As a later analysis found, there were 70 million to 90 million unique TCR beta chains, of which roughly 11 million were shared. Clones were sequenced by immunoSEQ multiplex PCR, and TCRdb holds only the in-frame ones, with some missing. That table gives V, J and clone size, and the DNA gave D and trimming. In the table there are around 150,000 clones, 60% to 80% of which are singletons.

This sequence originates from a man aged 45-65 years in good health and CMV-seropositive. V and J are TRBV6-5 and TRBJ2-1, with D maybe TRBD2 (6 bases). Sequencing was carried out using PBMCs. CDR3 region: CASSYAGGEQFF. CDR3 nucleotides: TGTGCCAGCAGTTACGCCGGGGGTGAGCAGTTCTTC.